This T cell receptor (beta chain) stems from a study of shared clonotypes between healthy human individuals. Study in general: Donors, aged 18 to 49, were two women and a few men. The study used three CD4 naive, three CD4 memory, two CD8 naive and one CD8 memory plate per donor.

In regard to this clone: Its specificity is unknown.

Study results and caveats: Despite large depth, sorted-subset datasets appeared incompletely sequenced. For naive CD4 cells, roughly 5% of clonotypes were shared across a few donors.

Sequencing was performed with immunoSEQ multiplex PCR; in TCRdb, only in-frame clones are kept and a portion is missing. Of about 2.4 million clones in the sample, 93% are singletons; the top ten hold about 0.34%. CDR3 length equals 16 residues. CDR1 and CDR2 (germline): SGHTA, FQGNSA. Trimming cost V 1 base and J 3 bases, with 12 bases left between them. This chain connects TRBV7-2 to TRBJ2-2, with D possibly TRBD1 on 6 matching bases. Sequencing was done on a sample of naive CD4+ T cells from PBMCs. Stated subset: CD45RA+ positively selected. The TCR originated in a man between 18 and 35 years old in good health. Some clones in this sample may be carry-over from other donors' samples. Written as DNA, the CDR3 is TGTGCCAGCAGCTTAGTTCCAGGGGCCGACACCGGGGAGCTGTTTTTT. Protein: CASSLVPGADTGELFF.